This TCR beta chain is drawn from a study of blood T cells in healthy people across ages. The study, taken as a whole, reports: It was not known whether donors were CMV positive (a possible confounder of expanded clonotype changes).

Germline loops: CDR1 SNHLY, CDR2 FYNNEI. Trimming shortened V by 6 bases and J by 3 bases, and 11 bases separated the two germline ends. This CDR3 is built from 13 residues. For the second PCR, which ran for about 6 to 11 cycles, a sample-barcoded 5' primer and a J-beta primer mix were used. In TCRdb, the 5' RACE reads were re-called with MiXCR into one record per CDR3 protein. This sample has 800,000 to 1,000,000 distinct CDR3 sequences, with under 50% found just once. This clonotype was detected only a few times. The antigen is unknown. The chain joins TRBV2 to TRBJ1-1; no clear D. This TCR was sampled from a man aged 25 to 45 in good health. Sequencing was done on a sample of blood. The CDR3 DNA is TGTGCCAGCAGAAGCGAACGGGACACTGAAGCTTTCTTT. It specifies CASRSERDTEAFF.